What follows are 11 T cell receptor beta chains derived from one specimen sequenced in a study of T cell repertoires in cytomegalovirus infection. TCRdb called the reads again in MiXCR, with one record for every CDR3 protein. The sample contains some 440,000 distinct CDR3 sequences, 25% to 40% of which appear only once. The sample taken for sequencing was PBMCs. These receptors were collected from a human donor in good health (CMV status not recorded). Some clones in this sample may be carry-over from other donors' samples.

This chain uses TRBV7-6 with TRBJ1-4; the D is unclear. Germline-derived CDR1 and CDR2 are SGHVS and FNYEAQ. Trimming left V 0 bases short and J 3 bases short, with 8 bases between. This CDR3 spans 15 amino acids. CDR3 residues: CASSLAGSPNEKLFF. The CDR3 nucleotides read TGTGCCAGCAGCTTAGCAGGGAGTCCTAATGAAAAACTGTTTTTT.

The chain joins TRBV7-2 to TRBJ1-3, with D maybe TRBD1 (5 bases). The V gene lost 2 bases and the J gene lost 0 bases, with 11 bases spanning the gap. The CDR3 spans 16 residues. The germline V gene encodes CDR1 SGHTA and CDR2 FQGNSA. The CDR3 region is CASSLQGYGSGNTIYF. The CDR3 DNA reads as TGTGCCAGCAGCTTACAGGGTTACGGCTCTGGAAACACCATATATTTT.

The table lists this clonotype with many counts. The rearrangement uses TRBV6-1 and TRBJ2-7; possibly TRBD1 or TRBD2 for D (5 bases each). CDR1 is MNHNS, CDR2 SASEGT, per germline. The CDR3 spans 15 residues. V shed 6 bases and J shed 0 bases, with 15 bases lying between them. This chain's CDR3 is CASRAHGTLSYEQYF. CDR3 in DNA: TGTGCCAGCAGAGCTCACGGGACGCTCTCCTACGAGCAGTACTTC.

The V gene is TRBV18, the J gene TRBJ1-4; D unclear. The CDR3 extends over 14 amino acids. In germline, CDR1 is KGHSH, CDR2 LQKENI. V gave up 2 bases and J gave up 7 bases, with 11 bases separating them. CDR3 loop: CASSPRGPGEKLFF. For the CDR3, the DNA is TGTGCCAGCTCACCAAGAGGGCCGGGTGAAAAACTGTTTTTT. The whole variable domain, filled in from reference TRBV18 and TRBJ1-4, reads NAGVMQNPRHLVRRRGQEARLRCSPMKGHSHVYWYRQLPEEGLKFMVYLQKENIIDESGMPKERFSAEFPKEGPSILRIQQVVRGDSAAYFCASSPRGPGEKLFFGSGTQLSVL.

About this clonotype: A much larger clonotype is one base distant, so this may be a read error. No conserved phenylalanine or tryptophan ends this CDR3, so it is likely a read error. V usage is TRBV7-2 and J usage is TRBJ1-5; 7 nucleotides align to TRBD1. CDR3 length: 16 amino acids. Trimming removed 5 bases from V and 5 bases from J; junction bases left unmatched: 12. The germline CDR1 and CDR2 sequences are SGHTA and FQGNSA. The DNA for the CDR3 is TGTGCCAGCAGCCCAATACGGACAGGACGGCATCAGCCCCAGCATCTT. Translating it yields CASSPIRTGRHQPQHL.

The rearrangement links TRBV5-3 to TRBJ1-4; D is unclear. TRBV5-3 is an ORF, and what it does is uncertain. This CDR3 has 14 residues. V was trimmed by 4 bases and J by 12 bases, leaving 19 bases between them. The CDR3 region has the DNA TGTGCCAGAAGCCATGGACCCCGTCGCGGTGAACTGTTTTTT. Its translation: CARSHGPRRGELFF.

The rearrangement joins TRBV6-1 to TRBJ2-1, with TRBD2 matching 12 bases. V was clipped by 4 bases and J by 10 bases; unmatched bases: 5. The CDR3 runs to 14 residues. Looked up from germline, CDR1 is MNHNS and CDR2 is SASEGT. The DNA for the CDR3 is TGTGCCAGCAGTGCTCGACTAGCGGGGGTGGAGCAGTTCTTC. Residues: CASSARLAGVEQFF.

The J gene is TRBJ2-3, the V gene TRBV5-4; TRBD2 matches 8 bases. The CDR3 spans 16 residues. CDR1 SGHNT and CDR2 YYREEE come from the germline V gene (reference sequence). V was clipped by 0 bases and J by 6 bases; unmatched bases: 9. CDR3 coding DNA: TGTGCCAGCAGCTTGGAGGCCGGGGGGGCCAGGGATACGCAGTATTTT. It encodes CASSLEAGGARDTQYF.

This clonotype was observed a few times. The chain recombines TRBV11-2 with TRBJ1-4, with no clear D. Germline V CDR1 and CDR2: SGHAT, FQNNGV. The CDR3 runs 17 residues. The V end was cut by 3 bases, the J end by 0 bases, with 14 bases between. As DNA, the CDR3 is TGTGCCAGCAGCTTGAGCCTCTCCGCCACAACTAATGAAAAACTGTTTTTT. This codes for CASSLSLSATTNEKLFF.

The V gene is TRBV28, the J gene TRBJ1-3, with D unclear. The germline V gene encodes CDR1 MDHEN and CDR2 SYDVKM. Trimming left V 5 bases short and J 1 base short, with 18 bases between. There are 17 residues in the CDR3. CDR3 in amino acids: CASSGEGPLSSGNTIYF. DNA of the CDR3: TGTGCCAGCAGTGGAGAAGGACCCCTTTCGTCTGGAAACACCATATATTTT.

This chain connects TRBV19 to TRBJ2-5; D is possibly TRBD1 (5 bases). The CDR3 covers 17 residues. V was pared by 9 bases and J by 0 bases, with 23 bases between. Germline loops: CDR1 LNHDA, CDR2 SQIVND (reference sequence). The CDR3 bases are TGTGCCAGCCGGCGTTCTTCGGCAGGGATCTACCAAGAGACCCAGTACTTC. Amino acids: CASRRSSAGIYQETQYF.